One TCR beta chain is described in this entry. Its antigen is still unknown. The PCR made use of 60 Vbeta and 13 Jbeta primers. Profiled with immunoSEQ multiplex PCR; TCRdb holds only in-frame clones, not every one. The sample shows 150,000 or so clones, roughly 86% of them seen only once. This entry comes from a study of cytomegalovirus exposure and HLA in healthy donors. Findings and limits, study-wide: Presence/absence analyses assumed roughly uniform sequencing depth across donors.

Looked up from germline, CDR1 is SGHVS and CDR2 is FNYEAQ. CDR3 length equals 14 residues. With V trimmed by 5 bases and J by 5 bases, 7 bases remained unmatched. The TCR was taken from a man between 18 and 35 years old in good health and CMV-seropositive. The chain employs TRBV7-6 and TRBJ2-5, with 8 positions matching TRBD1. Material for sequencing was PBMCs. The CDR3 DNA sequence: TGTGCCAGCAGCCCCCGACAGGGGTCGGAGACCCAGTACTTC. It is translated as CASSPRQGSETQYF. Variable domain in full (rest from reference TRBV7-6 and TRBJ2-5): GAGVSQSPRYKVTKRGQDVALRCDPISGHVSLYWYRQALGQGPEFLTYFNYEAQQDKSGLPNDRFSAERPEGSISTLTIQRTEQRDSAMYRCASSPRQGSETQYFGPGTRLLVL.